This T cell receptor (beta chain) was retrieved from a study of cytomegalovirus exposure and HLA in healthy donors. With V trimmed by 0 bases and J by 2 bases, 0 bases remained unmatched. Germline assignment: CDR1 SGDLS and CDR2 YYNGEE. CDR3 length: 15 amino acids. Healthy bone marrow donors made up the donors. Donors were ostensibly healthy at sampling, although undocumented immune exposures were probable. General study findings and limits: For TCR beta chains, V- and J-gene trimming was later linked to a missense DCLRE1C variant. When a later analysis was performed, an Asian-associated ancestry cluster reportedly had fewer N-insertions than the roughly 630-donor mean.

With regard to this clone: The antigen is undetermined.

The PCR ran on 60 Vbeta and 13 Jbeta primers. Profiled with immunoSEQ multiplex PCR; TCRdb holds only in-frame clones, not every one. Here the sample spans fewer than 200,000 clones, roughly 82% being singletons. The sequenced material came from PBMCs. V and J are TRBV9 and TRBJ2-7; 12 positions match TRBD2. This clonotype was obtained from a man aged 45-60 years in good health and CMV-seropositive. The CDR3 nucleotides read TGTGCCAGCAGCGTAGGGACTAGCGGGGCCTACGAGCAGTACTTC. Encoded protein: CASSVGTSGAYEQYF.